Each of the 20 T cell receptor beta chains below was sequenced from the same sample in a study of response to subunit inactivated influenza vaccine (dated by TCRdb to the late 2010s). The protocol used for the library was RT-PCR. Sequencing took place on an Illumina HiSeq 2500. TCRdb cleaned the public reads at Q25 with fastp, built clones with MiXCR and kept in-frame beta chains. Entries that share a CDR3 protein sequence are merged under the most common genes and DNA. The sample table contains hundreds of thousands of distinct CDR3 sequences; only one count was recorded for 11% to 15% of them. Around 6.5% of the sample is taken by the ten largest. The material was PBMCs from blood, obtained 14 days before vaccination. These receptors all stem from a man aged 45-65 years who received an inactivated influenza vaccine. Donor details come from another sample of the same person, matched by shared clones.

Many counts were recorded for this clonotype. The chain recombines TRBV3-1 with TRBJ2-2; unclear D gene. CDR3 length: 17 amino acids. Germline V gene data show CDR1 as LGHDT and CDR2 as YNNKEL (reference sequence). V was cut by 1 base and J by 6 bases, with 18 bases left in between. In DNA form, the CDR3 reads TGTGCCAGCAGCCAAGTTCAACTTAGGTGGAGTCCCGGGGAGCTGTTTTTT. It specifies CASSQVQLRWSPGELFF.

This clonotype turned up a few times. This chain links TRBV20-1 with TRBJ2-1; D is perhaps TRBD2 (6 bases). Trimming cost V 5 bases and J 10 bases, with 12 bases left between them. Germline loops: CDR1 DFQATT, CDR2 SNEGSKA (reference sequence). The CDR3 spans 11 residues. For the CDR3, the DNA is TGCAGTGCTGGGTGGAGCGGGGAGCAGTTCTTC. Residues: CSAGWSGEQFF.

This clonotype has just a few counts. The gene calls are TRBV11-2 and TRBJ2-5; D remains ambiguous. Germline V CDR1 and CDR2: SGHAT, FQNNGV. V was trimmed by 0 bases and J by 7 bases, leaving 15 bases between them. This CDR3 has 15 residues. DNA for the CDR3: TGTGCCAGCAGCTTAGACCCGGGTTTGCAGGCGACCCAGTACTTC. The encoded protein is CASSLDPGLQATQYF.

This clonotype showed up just a few times. The chain carries TRBV20-1 and TRBJ1-5; D unresolved. Trimming cost V 6 bases and J 4 bases, with 25 bases left between them. This CDR3 has 17 amino acids. In germline, CDR1 is DFQATT, CDR2 SNEGSKA (reference sequence). CDR3 bases: TGCAGTGCCCCGGCAAGCCTAGGGAGGATCAGAAATCAGCCCCAGCATTTT. Residues: CSAPASLGRIRNQPQHF.

The rearrangement links TRBV7-2 to TRBJ1-5, with a possible D match to TRBD1 (5 bases). The CDR3 is made up of 14 amino acids. CDR1 and CDR2 (germline): SGHTA, FQGNSA. V lost 8 bases, J lost 7 bases, and 18 bases lay in between. CDR3 in DNA: TGTGCCAGCTCCAATGGGGGAAGTAGGCAGCCCCAGCATTTT. This codes for CASSNGGSRQPQHF.

This clonotype was seen more than once but under ten times. This chain connects TRBV4-3 to TRBJ2-2; the match to TRBD2 covers 11 bases. The CDR3 is made up of 16 amino acids. CDR1 LGHNA and CDR2 YSLEER come from the germline V gene. V was clipped by 4 bases and J by 5 bases; unmatched bases: 6. The CDR3 loop is CASSPSSGGWTGELFF. The CDR3 DNA sequence: TGCGCCAGCAGCCCTTCTAGCGGGGGGTGGACCGGGGAGCTGTTTTTT.

This clonotype was seen at least ten times. The chain has TRBV7-9 and TRBJ1-2; the D gene is possibly TRBD1 (6 bases). Between the trimmed V and J ends, which lost 1 base and 5 bases, there was a span of 11 bases. Germline CDR1 SEHNR, CDR2 FQNEAQ (reference sequence). The CDR3 is 14 amino acids. In DNA form, the CDR3 reads TGTGCCAGCAGCTTAGGGACAGCGAAGTATGGCTACACCTTC. Amino acids: CASSLGTAKYGYTF.

This clonotype has more than one count but fewer than ten. The chain combines TRBV12-3 or TRBV12-4 with TRBJ2-1; no reliable D call. V gave up 3 bases and J gave up 8 bases, with 5 bases separating them. The CDR3 runs 11 residues. CDR3 DNA sequence: TGTGCCAGCAGTTTCTCAGATGAGCAGTTCTTC. It encodes CASSFSDEQFF.

The chain combines TRBV19 with TRBJ2-7, with TRBD2 matching 10 bases. The CDR3 runs 16 residues. CDR1 is LNHDA and CDR2 is SQIVND in the germline V gene (reference sequence). With V trimmed by 5 bases and J by 6 bases, 13 bases remained unmatched. The CDR3 loop reads CASSGATSGELGEQYF. The CDR3 coding sequence is TGTGCCAGTAGTGGTGCCACTAGCGGGGAATTGGGCGAGCAGTACTTC. The whole variable domain, remainder taken from reference TRBV19 and TRBJ2-7, is DGGITQSPKYLFRKEGQNVTLSCEQNLNHDAMYWYRQDPGQGLRLIYYSQIVNDFQKGDIAEGYSVSREKKESFPLTVTSAQKNPTAFYLCASSGATSGELGEQYFGPGTRLTVT.

In its sample, this clonotype was seen a few times. This chain joins TRBV4-2 and TRBJ2-2, with TRBD2 identical over 16 bases. The CDR3 covers 18 residues. CDR1 is LGHNA and CDR2 is YNFKEQ in the germline V gene. V lost 4 bases, J lost 4 bases, and 6 bases stayed unmatched. CDR3 nucleotides: TGTGCCAGCAGCCGTCCCGGGACTAGCGGGGGGGTCACCGGGGAGCTGTTTTTT. Protein: CASSRPGTSGGVTGELFF.

This clonotype has just a few counts. The V gene is TRBV7-2, the J gene TRBJ2-1; no definite D call. Deletions cut 1 base from V and 8 bases from J, with 12 bases between. This CDR3 is built from 14 residues. The germline gives CDR1 SGHTA, CDR2 FQGNSA. The CDR3: CASSLVGNSHEQFF. The CDR3 bases are TGTGCCAGCAGCTTAGTAGGTAATAGCCATGAGCAGTTCTTC.

This clonotype occurred many times. The V call is TRBV9, the J call TRBJ2-1; TRBD2 is a possible D gene (6 bases). V was pared by 0 bases and J by 3 bases, with 10 bases between. The CDR3 extends over 15 amino acids. CDR1 and CDR2 (germline): SGDLS, YYNGEE. The CDR3 DNA reads as TGTGCCAGCAGCGTAGTGGGGGGAGTCTACAATGAGCAGTTCTTC. Amino acids: CASSVVGGVYNEQFF.

The J gene is TRBJ2-3, the V gene TRBV28; D gene uncertain. Germline CDR1 MDHEN, CDR2 SYDVKM. This CDR3 region has 15 residues. Trimming removed 1 base at V and 1 base at J, with 9 bases between. CDR3 in DNA: TGTGCCAGCAGTTTATCACCCATCCGCACAGATACGCAGTATTTT. It is translated as CASSLSPIRTDTQYF.

This rearrangement joins TRBV12-3 or TRBV12-4 to TRBJ1-2; 7 positions agree with TRBD1. V shed 2 bases and J 2 bases; nucleotides not matched to a gene: 11. The CDR3 length is 17 residues. For the CDR3, the DNA is TGTGCCAGCAGTTTATCTTCAGGGGGGGCAGGGAACTATGGCTACACCTTC. Protein: CASSLSSGGAGNYGYTF.

The chain combines TRBV28 with TRBJ1-2; 12 bases fit TRBD1. In germline, CDR1 is MDHEN, CDR2 SYDVKM. This CDR3 has 16 amino acids. Unmatched junction bases numbered 13, after V lost 4 bases and J lost 10 bases. CDR3 nucleotides: TGTGCCAGCAGTTGGGCCGGGACAGGGGGCGTAAATCTCTACACCTTC. Its protein product is CASSWAGTGGVNLYTF.

The sample holds many counts of this clonotype. V and J are TRBV12-3 or TRBV12-4 and TRBJ2-1, with D possibly being TRBD1 (5 bases). The CDR3 is 15 amino acids. V dropped 2 bases and J dropped 3 bases, with 11 bases sitting between them. CDR3 region: CASSLRQGIYNEQFF. CDR3 sequence (DNA): TGTGCCAGCAGTTTACGGCAGGGTATCTACAATGAGCAGTTCTTC.

This clonotype was detected only a few times. This chain joins TRBV29-1 and TRBJ2-7, with 7 positions matching TRBD2. Trimming cost V 5 bases and J 2 bases; bases outside gene matches: 3. CDR1 is SQVTM, CDR2 ANQGSEA, per germline. The CDR3 covers 12 residues. CDR3 amino acids: CSVWEGTYEQYF. CDR3 nucleotide sequence: TGCAGCGTTTGGGAGGGCACCTACGAGCAGTACTTC.

This chain uses TRBV28 with TRBJ1-5, with D possibly being TRBD1 (6 bases). V was trimmed by 8 bases and J by 2 bases, leaving 16 bases between them. The CDR3 covers 15 residues. CDR1 is MDHEN, CDR2 SYDVKM, per germline. The CDR3 region is CASQTGGAGNQPQHF. CDR3 DNA sequence: TGTGCCAGCCAAACCGGGGGGGCTGGCAATCAGCCCCAGCATTTT.

In this sample, this clonotype turned up a few times. The chain recombines TRBV18 with TRBJ2-3, with no clear D. Germline CDR1 reads KGHSH; CDR2 reads LQKENI. The CDR3 runs to 15 residues. Trimming left V 6 bases short and J 3 bases short, with 16 bases between. CDR3 in DNA: TGTGCCAGCTCTCACGACGGGCCATCAACAGATACGCAGTATTTT. The encoded protein is CASSHDGPSTDTQYF.

This clonotype was counted between two and nine times. The chain employs TRBV5-6 and TRBJ2-1; D is unclear. V dropped 2 bases and J dropped 2 bases, with 11 bases sitting between them. CDR1 is SGHDT, CDR2 YYEEEE, per germline. There are 15 residues in the CDR3. CDR3 bases: TGTGCCAGCAGCTTAGACCCAAAACCCTACAATGAGCAGTTCTTC. Its translation is CASSLDPKPYNEQFF.